These T cell receptor beta chains were read from a single sample in a study of blood T cell repertoires in COVID-19. Generated by immunoSEQ multiplex PCR, the TCRdb table keeps only in-frame clones and is missing some. In the table there are around 110,000 clones, approximately 80% of which are singletons. Material for sequencing was peripheral blood. Source of these receptors: a man older than 75 with COVID-19, enrolled during active disease. Each CDR3 is given with its conserved first and last residue. D genes are given only for firm matches. A clone size is listed for some rows: how often the clone was seen (once, few, many), or a class if it is expanded.

clone_size d_call j_call v_call cdr3_nt cdr3_aa
- TRBD2 TRBJ2-2 TRBV5-6 TGTGCCAGCAGCTTAAGGCGGGAGGAGGTCTCCGGGGAGCTGTTTTTT CASSLRREEVSGELFF
- TRBD1 TRBJ1-5 TRBV5-1 TGCGCCGGATGGGACAGTCCAAGCTATGGGGTCAATCAGCCCCAGCATTTT CAGWDSPSYGVNQPQHF
once TRBD1 TRBJ1-5 TRBV5-4 TGTGCCAGCAGCCCGGCACAGGGGGGCAATCAGCCCCAGCATTTT CASSPAQGGNQPQHF
- TRBD2 TRBJ2-1 TRBV3-1/TRBV3-2 TGTGCCAGCAGAAAGCGACAGGGAAGGGGTTTAGCGGGAGGGCCCTCCTACAATGAGCAGTTCTTC CASRKRQGRGLAGGPSYNEQFF
- TRBD1 TRBJ2-7 TRBV28 TGTGCCAGCAGATACAACAGGGGTTACTACGAGCAGTACTTC CASRYNRGYYEQYF
- - TRBJ2-1 TRBV11-3 TGTGCCAGCAGCCCCCGGGATTTCAAATCACAGTTCTTC CASSPRDFKSQFF
- - TRBJ1-2 TRBV2 TGTGCCAGCAGTACAGTTAACTATGGCTACACCTTC CASSTVNYGYTF
- - TRBJ2-3 TRBV14 TGTGCCAGCAGCCAAGATCGTCTCTACGGAGATACGCAGTATTTT CASSQDRLYGDTQYF
- TRBD1 TRBJ2-5 TRBV6-5 TGTGCCAGCAGTTTCGACAGGGGACAAGAGACCCAGTACTTC CASSFDRGQETQYF
few - TRBJ2-1 TRBV27 TGTGCCAGCAGCAGGGATCCACCCGCCTACAATGAGCAGTTCTTC CASSRDPPAYNEQFF
- - TRBJ1-2 TRBV6-5 TGTGCCAGCAGTACCCCAGGATACCATGGCTACACCTTC CASSTPGYHGYTF
- - TRBJ2-5 TRBV4-1 TGCGCCAGCAGCCAAGCGTTAGCGGCCTACCAGTACTTC CASSQALAAYQYF
- TRBD1 TRBJ2-2 TRBV5-1 TGCGCCAGCAGCTGGGACAGCAACACCGGGGAGCTGTTTTTT CASSWDSNTGELFF
- - TRBJ2-3 TRBV7-8 TGTGCCAGCAGCCCGTATAGCACAGATACGCAGTATTTT CASSPYSTDTQYF
- - TRBJ2-2 TRBV4-3 TGCGCCAGCAGCCAAGATCAACTAGTCTACACCGGGGAGCTGTTTTTT CASSQDQLVYTGELFF
once - TRBJ1-1 TRBV6-5 TGTGCCAGCAGTTACTACAGGGTGAACACTGAAGCTTTCTTT CASSYYRVNTEAFF
- - TRBJ2-2 TRBV18 TGTGCCAGCTCACCAAGGGCAGGGATCGGGGAGCTGTTTTTT CASSPRAGIGELFF
- - TRBJ1-2 TRBV6-4 TGTGCCAGCAGTGAGGACAGAACTAACTATGGCTACACCTTC CASSEDRTNYGYTF
- TRBD1 TRBJ2-7 TRBV28 TGTGCCAGCAGTTTACATCCGGGACAGGGGAACGCGAGGGGCGAGCAGTACTTC CASSLHPGQGNARGEQYF
few TRBD2 TRBJ2-2 TRBV7-3 TGTGCCAGCAGCTTATCGGGACTAGCTAACACCGGGGAGCTGTTTTTT CASSLSGLANTGELFF
few - TRBJ1-5 TRBV7-9 TGTGCCAGCAGCTTGGAGGGAAAACAGCCCCAGCATTTT CASSLEGKQPQHF
- - TRBJ2-1 TRBV5-4 TGTGCCAGCAGCTTGGCCGGGAGCCCCTGGAGTGAGCAGTTCTTC CASSLAGSPWSEQFF
- TRBD1 TRBJ1-4 TRBV28 TGTGCCAGCAGTTTATCACAGGGGGCCCTTGAAAAACTGTTTTTT CASSLSQGALEKLFF
- - TRBJ2-3 TRBV9 TGTGCCAGCAGTCCTCCCCGACTCACAGATACGCAGTATTTT CASSPPRLTDTQYF
- TRBD1 TRBJ2-2 TRBV7-2 TGTGCCAGCAGGCGGGGACAGGGGAACACCGGGGAGCTGTTTTTT CASRRGQGNTGELFF
- - TRBJ2-6 TRBV5-1 TGCGCCAGCAGCTCAGGGGGGGCCAACGTCCTGACTTTC CASSSGGANVLTF
once - TRBJ2-5 TRBV3-1/TRBV3-2 TGTGCCAGCAGCCAAGGGGTTGTGGGGGGAGAGACCCAGTACTTC CASSQGVVGGETQYF
few TRBD1 TRBJ1-2 TRBV7-9 TGTGCCAGCAGCCGGACAGGGGGCTTCTATGGCTACACCTTC CASSRTGGFYGYTF
- - TRBJ1-1 TRBV6-6 TGTGCCAGCGTCCGACAGGAGAACACTGAAGCTTTCTTT CASVRQENTEAFF